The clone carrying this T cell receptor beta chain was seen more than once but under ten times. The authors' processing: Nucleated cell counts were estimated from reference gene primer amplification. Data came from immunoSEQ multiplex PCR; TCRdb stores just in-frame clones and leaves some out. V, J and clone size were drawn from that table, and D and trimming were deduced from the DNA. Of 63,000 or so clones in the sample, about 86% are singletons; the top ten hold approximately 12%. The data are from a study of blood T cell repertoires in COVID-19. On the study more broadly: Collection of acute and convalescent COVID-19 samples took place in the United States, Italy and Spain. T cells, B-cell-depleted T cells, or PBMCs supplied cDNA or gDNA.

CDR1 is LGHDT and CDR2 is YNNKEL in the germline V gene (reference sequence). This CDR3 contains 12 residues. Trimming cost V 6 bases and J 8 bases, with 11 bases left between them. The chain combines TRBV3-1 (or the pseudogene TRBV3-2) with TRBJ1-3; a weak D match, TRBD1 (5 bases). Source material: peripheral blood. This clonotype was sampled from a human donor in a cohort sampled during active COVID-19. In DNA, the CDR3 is TGTGCCAGCAGGGGAACGGGGGACACCATATATTTT. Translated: CASRGTGDTIYF.